The text below deals with one T cell receptor (beta chain). Donors comprised only Caucasian adults living in Nashville, Tennessee. CD4+ cells were split into CD45RA+ naive and CD45RA-negative memory subsets. The run depth of the assay was deep. TCRdb's table, derived via immunoSEQ multiplex PCR, lists solely in-frame clones and lacks some. The sample has approximately 1.5 million clones, 97% to 99% seen once; the top ten hold roughly 0.35%. These data originate in a study of shared clonotypes between healthy human individuals. Study information: Every donor yielded three CD4 naive, three CD4 memory, two CD8 naive and one CD8 memory plate.

V was clipped by 2 bases and J by 1 base; unmatched bases: 4. CDR3 length equals 15 residues. Germline CDR1 reads LGHNA; CDR2 reads YNFKEQ. Sequences were obtained from naive CD4+ T cells sorted from blood. Subset indicated: CD45RA+ positively selected. The V call is TRBV4-2, the J call TRBJ2-7; 8 positions agree with TRBD2. The origin of this receptor is a man aged 30-40 years in good health. The CDR3 is CASSQTGTRSYEQYF. CDR3 nucleotides: TGTGCCAGCAGCCAAACAGGGACTAGGTCCTACGAGCAGTACTTC.